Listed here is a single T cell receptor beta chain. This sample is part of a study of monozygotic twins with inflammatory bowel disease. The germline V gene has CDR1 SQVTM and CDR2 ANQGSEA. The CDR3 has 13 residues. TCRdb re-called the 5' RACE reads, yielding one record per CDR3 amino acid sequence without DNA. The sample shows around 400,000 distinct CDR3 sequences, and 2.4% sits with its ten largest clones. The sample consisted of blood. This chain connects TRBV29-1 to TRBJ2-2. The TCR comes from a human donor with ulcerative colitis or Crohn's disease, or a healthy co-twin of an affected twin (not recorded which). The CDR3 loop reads CSGLEPNTGELFF.